The clone carrying this TCR beta chain was seen ten or more times. What it binds is unknown. The V end was cut by 5 bases, the J end by 3 bases, with 7 bases between. Germline-derived CDR1 and CDR2 are SEHNR and FQNEAQ (reference sequence). This CDR3 spans 12 amino acids. The time point was: sample taken at primary tumor resection. The donors, fewer than 95 patients with untreated early-stage non-small cell lung cancer, provided the samples. Sequencing was performed on whole RNA extracted from tumor and nontumor lung tissue, or from frozen PBMC, and the material was left unsorted. MiXCR, applied by TCRdb to the 5' RACE reads, yields one record per CDR3 protein. The repertoire consists of 20,000 to 25,000 distinct CDR3 sequences, with approximately 4.8% occurring once and the leading ten covering 9% to 10%. The source of the sample is a study of spatial heterogeneity in lung cancer. Overall study results and limits: Tumoral mutation counts were tracked by counts of expanded intratumoral alpha and beta TCRs. Estimates put coverage of tumor T cells about 7.4% for alpha and roughly 13% for beta chains.

The chain employs TRBV7-9 and TRBJ1-2; D is uncertain. Source: lung tumor tissue, taken at surgery. This TCR was sampled from a male donor with early-stage non-small cell lung cancer. CDR3 amino acids: CASSHQDYGYTF. For the CDR3, the DNA is TGTGCCAGCAGCCATCAAGACTATGGCTACACCTTC.